This is a list of T cell receptor beta chains from one sample in a study of T-cell reconstitution after alpha-beta-depleted transplantation in children. Each CDR3 protein is one row after TCRdb ran MiXCR on the PCR reads. The sample consists of 550,000 to 800,000 distinct CDR3 sequences, less than 15% of them appearing once. The source material was PBMCs, sampled before TCRalphabeta/CD19-depleted stem cell transplant. These receptors came from a girl aged 2 to 9 with congenital amegakaryocytic thrombocytopenia, due to receive a stem cell transplant. Each CDR3 is given with its conserved first and last residue. The D gene is left open where the match is weak. Size tells how often a clone was seen (once, few, many) or the class of an expanded clone, and some rows leave it out.

size,V,J,D,DNA,CDR3
NA,TRBV20-1,TRBJ2-5,TRBD2,TGCAGTGCTCGGAGCGGGACTAGCGACCAAGAGACCCAGTACTTC,CSARSGTSDQETQYF
NA,TRBV7-9,TRBJ1-2,TRBD1,TGTGCCAGCAGCTCCTATCAGGGGGCCTACACCTTC,CASSSYQGAYTF
many,TRBV29-1,TRBJ2-7,TRBD2,TGCAGCGTTGGGGGGGGAGACCTACCTTACGAGCAGTACTTC,CSVGGGDLPYEQYF
few,TRBV5-5,TRBJ1-6,TRBD1,TGTGCCAGCAGCTACCGGGACAGGGGTGTCACCCTCCACTTT,CASSYRDRGVTLHF
many,TRBV5-1,TRBJ2-2,TRBD1,TGCGCCAGCAGCAAAAGGGACAGTTCTGCCGGGGAGCTGTTTTTT,CASSKRDSSAGELFF
many,TRBV4-1,TRBJ1-2,NA,TGCGCCAGCAGCCAAACGAAGGTCTCTAACTATGGCTACACCTTC,CASSQTKVSNYGYTF
NA,TRBV7-8,TRBJ2-3,NA,TGTGCCAGCAGCTTGTTTTATAGCATATCGACAGATACGCAGTATTTT,CASSLFYSISTDTQYF
NA,TRBV20-1,TRBJ2-5,NA,TGCAGTTTTGGGGCGTCAGGAGCCGTAGAGACCCAGTACTTC,CSFGASGAVETQYF
many,TRBV18,TRBJ2-7,NA,TGTGCCAGCTCACCATTATCCTTTTCCTACGAGCAGTACTTC,CASSPLSFSYEQYF
NA,TRBV12-3/TRBV12-4,TRBJ2-5,TRBD2,TGTGCCAGCATGACTAGCGGGAAGGAGACCCAGTACTTC,CASMTSGKETQYF
many,TRBV20-1,TRBJ2-5,NA,TGCAGTGCTAGGCCTAGACTCTTACAAGAGACCCAGTACTTC,CSARPRLLQETQYF
NA,TRBV19,TRBJ2-4,NA,TGTGCCAGTAAGGTCGGCAGTGGTGGCATTCAGTACTTC,CASKVGSGGIQYF